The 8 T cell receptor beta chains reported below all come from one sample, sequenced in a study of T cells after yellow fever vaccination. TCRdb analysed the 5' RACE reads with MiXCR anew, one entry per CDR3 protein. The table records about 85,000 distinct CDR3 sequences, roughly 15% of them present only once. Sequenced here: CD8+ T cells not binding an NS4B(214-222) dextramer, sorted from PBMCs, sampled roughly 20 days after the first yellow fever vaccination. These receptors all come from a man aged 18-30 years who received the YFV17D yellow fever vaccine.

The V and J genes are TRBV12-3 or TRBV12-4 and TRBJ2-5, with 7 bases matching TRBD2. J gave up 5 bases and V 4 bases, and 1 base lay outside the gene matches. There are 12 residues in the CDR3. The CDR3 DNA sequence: TGTGCCAGCAGTTACGGGGGGGAGACCCAGTACTTC. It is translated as CASSYGGETQYF.

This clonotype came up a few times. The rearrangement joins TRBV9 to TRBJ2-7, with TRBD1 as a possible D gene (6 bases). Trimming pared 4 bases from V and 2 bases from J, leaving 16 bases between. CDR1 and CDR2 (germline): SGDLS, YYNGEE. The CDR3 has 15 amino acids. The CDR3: CASSFNPSGAYEQYF. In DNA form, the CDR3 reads TGTGCCAGCAGCTTTAATCCTTCAGGGGCCTACGAGCAGTACTTC.

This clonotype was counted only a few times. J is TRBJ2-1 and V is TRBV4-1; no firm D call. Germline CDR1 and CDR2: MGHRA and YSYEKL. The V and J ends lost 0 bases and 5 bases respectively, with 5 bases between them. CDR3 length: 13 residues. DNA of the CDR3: TGCGCCAGCAGCCAAGAAGAGCACAATGAGCAGTTCTTC. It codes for CASSQEEHNEQFF.

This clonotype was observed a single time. CDR3 DNA: TGCGCCAGCAGCTTGGGGACGGGCGAGTACACTGAAGCTTTCTTT. This sequence encodes CASSLGTGEYTEAFF. This chain links TRBV5-1 with TRBJ1-1; no firm D call. The V gene's germline CDR1 is SGHRS and CDR2 YFSETQ. The CDR3 covers 15 residues. With 0 bases removed from V and 3 bases from J, the gap between germline ends came to 12 bases.

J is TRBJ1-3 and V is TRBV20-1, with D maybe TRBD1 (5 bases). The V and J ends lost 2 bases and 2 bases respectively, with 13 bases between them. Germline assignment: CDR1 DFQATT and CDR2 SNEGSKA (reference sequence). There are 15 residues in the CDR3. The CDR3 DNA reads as TGCAGTGCTAGACCCGACCGGGACGCTGGAAACACCATATATTTT. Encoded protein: CSARPDRDAGNTIYF.

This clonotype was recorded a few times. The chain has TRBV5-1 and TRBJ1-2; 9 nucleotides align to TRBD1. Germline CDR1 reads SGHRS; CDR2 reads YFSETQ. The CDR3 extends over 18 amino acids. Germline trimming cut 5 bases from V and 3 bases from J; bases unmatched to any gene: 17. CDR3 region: CASSDGGTSGQGDYGYTF. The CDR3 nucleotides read TGCGCCAGCAGTGATGGGGGTACCTCGGGACAGGGAGACTATGGCTACACCTTC. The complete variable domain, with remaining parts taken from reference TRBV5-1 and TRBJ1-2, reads KAGVTQTPRYLIKTRGQQVTLSCSPISGHRSVSWYQQTPGQGLQFLFEYFSETQRNKGNFPGRFSGRQFSNSRSEMNVSTLELGDSALYLCASSDGGTSGQGDYGYTFGSGTRLTVV.

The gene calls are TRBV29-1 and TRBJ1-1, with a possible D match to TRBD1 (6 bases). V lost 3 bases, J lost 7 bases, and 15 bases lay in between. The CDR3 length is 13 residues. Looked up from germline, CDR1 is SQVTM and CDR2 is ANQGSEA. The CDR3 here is CSVDYRESNEAFF. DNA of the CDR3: TGCAGCGTTGATTACAGGGAAAGTAATGAAGCTTTCTTT.

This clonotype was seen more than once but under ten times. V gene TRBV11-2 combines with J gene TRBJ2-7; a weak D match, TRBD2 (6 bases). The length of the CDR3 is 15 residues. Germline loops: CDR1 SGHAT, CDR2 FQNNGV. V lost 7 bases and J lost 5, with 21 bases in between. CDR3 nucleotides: TGTGCCAGCACTCCCGGAGGGGTATTTCTCGACGAGCAGTACGTC. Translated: CASTPGGVFLDEQYV.